This TCR beta chain stems from a study of identical twins. Study conclusions and caveats: The study found that models underestimated out-of-frame TCR alpha sharing in monozygotic twins. Whereas memory repertoires showed no such difference, abundant cord blood beta clonotypes carried fewer insertions.

Only a few counts were recorded for this clonotype. The antigen is not known. The CDR3 runs 14 residues. Trimming at V came to 6 bases and at J to 5 bases, leaving 3 bases not matched to a gene. cDNA carried unique molecular identifiers, and a universal primer site was added by template switching. TCRdb re-analysed the 5' RACE reads in MiXCR, keeping a single row per CDR3 protein. The data hold more than 350,000 distinct CDR3 sequences, with approximately 9.1% observed a single time. Sequences were obtained from naive T cells sorted from blood. V gene TRBV12-3 or TRBV12-4 combines with J gene TRBJ2-1; 11 bases fit TRBD2. The receptor comes from a woman between 50 and 59 years old in good health. The CDR3 coding sequence is TGTGCCAGCAGCGCGACTAGCGGGGACAATGAGCAGTTCTTC. Translating gives CASSATSGDNEQFF.